The 14 T cell receptor beta chains presented below share a single source sample, sequenced in a study of cytomegalovirus exposure and HLA in healthy donors. The study ran its PCR with 60 Vbeta and 13 Jbeta primers. The assay was immunoSEQ multiplex PCR, and TCRdb's table has in-frame clones only and misses some. The sample lists just over 95,000 clones, about four fifths seen once, with 4.1% in the top ten. The sample comprised PBMCs. The receptor set was obtained from a woman aged 40 to 50 in good health and CMV-seropositive.

In DNA form, the CDR3 reads TGTGCCAGCAGCTTAGGGCTAGCGGGAGCAGAGACCCAGTACTTC. Translated, it gives CASSLGLAGAETQYF. V gene TRBV7-9 combines with J gene TRBJ2-5; TRBD2 matches at 10 bases. The CDR3 is 15 residues long. Germline CDR1 is SEHNR and CDR2 is FQNEAQ (reference sequence). The V segment lost 1 base and the J segment 4 bases; nucleotides outside the gene matches: 3.

The J gene is TRBJ1-5, the V gene TRBV5-6; the D is unclear. The CDR3 extends over 15 amino acids. Germline lookup yields CDR1 SGHDT and CDR2 YYEEEE. V shed 1 base and J shed 3 bases, with 11 bases lying between them. CDR3 in amino acids: CASSLWHGVNQPQHF. The CDR3 nucleotides are TGTGCCAGCAGCTTGTGGCACGGGGTCAATCAGCCCCAGCATTTT.

The chain links TRBV7-9 to TRBJ2-3; 8 nucleotides align to TRBD2. V dropped 2 bases and J dropped 4; count of bases not matched to a gene: 17. CDR1 and CDR2 (germline): SEHNR, FQNEAQ (reference sequence). This CDR3 is built from 19 residues. The DNA for the CDR3 is TGTGCCAGCAGCTTATCCCCCCACCCCAAGCGGGAGAAGGCAGATACGCAGTATTTT. Protein: CASSLSPHPKREKADTQYF.

This rearrangement joins TRBV19 to TRBJ1-4, with 7 bases that match TRBD1. The V gene's germline CDR1 is LNHDA and CDR2 SQIVND (reference sequence). The CDR3 is 15 residues long. V gave up 5 bases and J gave up 0 bases; unmatched junction bases: 3. The CDR3 is CASSPGQATNEKLFF. The CDR3, as DNA: TGTGCCAGTAGTCCCGGACAGGCAACTAATGAAAAACTGTTTTTT.

This clone has only one observation. The CDR3 here is CASYARGQGDYGYTF. CDR3 bases: TGTGCCAGCTATGCCAGGGGGCAGGGGGACTATGGCTACACCTTC. The V call is TRBV27, the J call TRBJ1-2; 8 bases fit TRBD1. CDR3 size: 15 residues. Germline trimming cut 8 bases from V and 3 bases from J; bases unmatched to any gene: 11. Germline loops: CDR1 MNHEY, CDR2 SMNVEV (reference sequence).

This chain connects TRBV13 to TRBJ2-7; 11 nucleotides line up with TRBD2. Germline CDR1 and CDR2: PRHDT and FYEKMQ (reference sequence). V was pared by 5 bases and J by 5 bases, with 5 bases of the junction left unmatched. This CDR3 comprises 14 residues. The CDR3 loop reads CASSPRLAGHEQYF. In nucleotides, the CDR3 is TGTGCCAGCAGCCCCCGACTAGCGGGACACGAGCAGTACTTC. Full variable domain (missing parts from reference TRBV13 and TRBJ2-7): AAGVIQSPRHLIKEKRETATLKCYPIPRHDTVYWYQQGPGQDPQFLISFYEKMQSDKGSIPDRFSAQQFSDYHSELNMSSLELGDSALYFCASSPRLAGHEQYFGPGTRLTVT.

The chain employs TRBV5-1 and TRBJ2-2, with 8 bases matching TRBD2. The V and J ends lost 1 base and 4 bases, in that order; junction bases with no gene match: 0. This CDR3 has 14 amino acids. Germline V gene lookup returns CDR1 SGHRS and CDR2 YFSETQ. For the CDR3, the DNA is TGCGCCAGCAGCTTGAGCGGGAGCACCGGGGAGCTGTTTTTT. It encodes CASSLSGSTGELFF.

The rearrangement links TRBV6-5 to TRBJ1-1; TRBD1 agrees at 8 bases. This CDR3 spans 13 amino acids. Trimming took 4 bases from V and 9 from J; bases not matched to a gene: 7. Germline V gene sequence: CDR1 MNHEY, CDR2 SVGAGI. CDR3 in DNA: TGTGCCAGCAGTTCGTCAGGACAGGGACAAGCTTTCTTT. The encoded protein is CASSSSGQGQAFF.

This sequence joins TRBV21-1 and TRBJ2-1; TRBD2 was called by the table and not checked on the DNA. TRBV21-1 is listed as a pseudogene. The CDR3 runs to 16 residues. CDR3 nucleotide sequence: TGTGCCAGCAGCAAAGATAGCGGGAGGGGTCCCAATGAGCAGTTCTTC. This gives the protein CASSKDSGRGPNEQFF.

The chain combines TRBV18 with TRBJ1-5; no firm D call. Germline V CDR1 and CDR2: KGHSH, LQKENI. Trimming cost V 3 bases and J 6 bases, with 9 bases left between them. The CDR3 runs 13 residues. The CDR3 bases are TGTGCCAGCTCACCGGAGCCATCTCAGCCCCAGCATTTT. Translating it yields CASSPEPSQPQHF.

This sequence joins TRBV9 and TRBJ1-5; tentative D call: TRBD1 (5 bases). CDR3 size: 15 residues. Per the germline V gene, CDR1 is SGDLS and CDR2 is YYNGEE. V shed 0 bases and J shed 7 bases, with 14 bases lying between them. Here the CDR3 reads CASSVGAGYRQPQHF. Written as DNA, the CDR3 is TGTGCCAGCAGCGTAGGGGCAGGGTATAGGCAGCCCCAGCATTTT. The whole variable domain, remainder taken from reference TRBV9 and TRBJ1-5, is DSGVTQTPKHLITATGQRVTLRCSPRSGDLSVYWYQQSLDQGLQFLIQYYNGEERAKGNILERFSAQQFPDLHSELNLSSLELGDSALYFCASSVGAGYRQPQHFGDGTRLSIL.

This sequence joins TRBV5-4 and TRBJ2-5, with 10 bases that match TRBD2. Germline CDR1 is SGHNT and CDR2 is YYREEE (reference sequence). CDR3 length: 15 amino acids. After removal of 4 bases from V and 9 bases from J, the junction contained 12 bases not matched to a gene. The CDR3 is CASSPLKREGEAQYF. CDR3 nucleotide sequence: TGTGCCAGCAGCCCGCTCAAGCGGGAGGGGGAGGCCCAGTACTTC.

This clone was observed a few times. V is TRBV19 and J is TRBJ2-3, with 9 bases matching TRBD2. This CDR3 has 19 amino acids. The germline gives CDR1 LNHDA, CDR2 SQIVND (reference sequence). With V trimmed by 0 bases and J by 1 base, 11 bases remained unmatched. The CDR3 coding sequence is TGTGCCAGTAGTATAGATTCGGCGGGGATAGCGGGAGGCACAGATACGCAGTATTTT. It codes for CASSIDSAGIAGGTDTQYF. Complete variable domain (other parts from reference TRBV19 and TRBJ2-3): DGGITQSPKYLFRKEGQNVTLSCEQNLNHDAMYWYRQDPGQGLRLIYYSQIVNDFQKGDIAEGYSVSREKKESFPLTVTSAQKNPTAFYLCASSIDSAGIAGGTDTQYFGPGTRLTVL.

The chain recombines TRBV21-1 with TRBJ2-1; the table's TRBD2 call for D was not verified on the DNA. TRBV21-1 is a pseudogene locus. The CDR3 totals 14 residues. This CDR3 is CASKTSGKHNEQFF. In DNA, the CDR3 is TGTGCCAGCAAAACTAGCGGTAAACACAATGAGCAGTTCTTC.